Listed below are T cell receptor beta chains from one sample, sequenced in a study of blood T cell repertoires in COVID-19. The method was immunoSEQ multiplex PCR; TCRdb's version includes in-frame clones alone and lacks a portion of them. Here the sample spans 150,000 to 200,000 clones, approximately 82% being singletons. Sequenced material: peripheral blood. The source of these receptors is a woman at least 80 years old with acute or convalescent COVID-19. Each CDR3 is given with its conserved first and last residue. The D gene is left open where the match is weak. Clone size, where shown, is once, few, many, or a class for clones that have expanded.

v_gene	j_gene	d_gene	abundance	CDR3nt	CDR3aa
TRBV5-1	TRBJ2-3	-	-	TGCGCCAGCAGCTTGATGGGGAGAACAGATACGCAGTATTTT	CASSLMGRTDTQYF
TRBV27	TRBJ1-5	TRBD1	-	TGTGCCAGCAGTTTGGACAGGGCCCAGCCCCAGCATTTT	CASSLDRAQPQHF
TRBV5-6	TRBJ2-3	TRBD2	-	TGTGCCAGCAGCCCCTTACTAGCGGGAGCCGGAGATACGCAGTATTTT	CASSPLLAGAGDTQYF
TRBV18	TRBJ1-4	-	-	TGTGCCAGCTCACCAGGGAGGGCTGGAACTAATGAAAAACTGTTTTTT	CASSPGRAGTNEKLFF
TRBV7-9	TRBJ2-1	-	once	TGTGCCAGCAGCCTACTTGTCTCCTACAATGAGCAGTTCTTC	CASSLLVSYNEQFF
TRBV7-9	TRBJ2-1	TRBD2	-	TGTGCCAGCAGCTTATTTCGGACTAGCGGGAGGGTAGGTGAGCAGTTCTTC	CASSLFRTSGRVGEQFF
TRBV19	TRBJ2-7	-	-	TGTGCCAGTAGTATAAACAGTCAGGGCCACGAGCAGTACTTC	CASSINSQGHEQYF
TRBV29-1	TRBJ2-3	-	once	TGCAGCGTTGGACAGGCACTCACAGATACGCAGTATTTT	CSVGQALTDTQYF
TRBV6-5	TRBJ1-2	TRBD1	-	TGTGCCAGCAGACGGTTACAGGGGAATGGCTACACCTTC	CASRRLQGNGYTF
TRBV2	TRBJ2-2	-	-	TGTGCCAGCAGTGGGCACGAAACCGGGGAGCTGTTTTTT	CASSGHETGELFF
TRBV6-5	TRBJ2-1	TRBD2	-	TGTGCCAGCAGTTTCCTAGCGGCCGCATACAATGAGCAGTTCTTC	CASSFLAAAYNEQFF
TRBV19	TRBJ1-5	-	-	TGTGCCAGTACTATGACATATCCGGATCAGCCCCAGCATTTT	CASTMTYPDQPQHF
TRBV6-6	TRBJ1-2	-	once	TGTGCCAGCAGTTACTCGATGCTGAGGGAGGGCTACACCTTC	CASSYSMLREGYTF
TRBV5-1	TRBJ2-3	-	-	TGCGCCAGCAGCCGGGACACAGATACGCAGTATTTT	CASSRDTDTQYF
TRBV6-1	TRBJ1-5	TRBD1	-	TGTGCCAGCAGTGAAGCAGGACAGGGACATCAGCCCCAGCATTTT	CASSEAGQGHQPQHF
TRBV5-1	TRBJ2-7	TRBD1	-	TGCGCCAGCAGCTTGATGGACAGGGGGTACGAGCAGTACTTC	CASSLMDRGYEQYF
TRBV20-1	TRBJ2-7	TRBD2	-	TGCAGTGCTAGTCCTAGCGGGCGATCCTACGAGCAGTACTTC	CSASPSGRSYEQYF
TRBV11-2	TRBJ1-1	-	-	TGTGCCAGCAGTCAACACCAGAACACTGAAGCTTTCTTT	CASSQHQNTEAFF
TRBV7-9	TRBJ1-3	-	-	TGTGCCGGAGGGCGGAGGGGTGGCTCTGGAAACACCATATATTTT	CAGGRRGGSGNTIYF
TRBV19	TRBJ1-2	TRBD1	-	TGTGCCAGTAGTATGGGACAGGGGGCCAACTATGGCTACACCTTC	CASSMGQGANYGYTF
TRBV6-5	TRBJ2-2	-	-	TGTGCCAGCGGATCGGGATCGAACACCGGGGAGCTGTTTTTT	CASGSGSNTGELFF
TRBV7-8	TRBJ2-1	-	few	TGTGCCAGCAGCTTACCCTACAGCAACAATGAGCAGTTCTTC	CASSLPYSNNEQFF
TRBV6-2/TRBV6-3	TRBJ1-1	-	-	TGTGCCAGCAGCCCGGACAGCGAGAACACTGAAGCTTTCTTT	CASSPDSENTEAFF
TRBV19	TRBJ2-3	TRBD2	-	TGTGCCAGTAGTATTAGGTGGGAGGGGAGCACAGATACGCAGTATTTT	CASSIRWEGSTDTQYF
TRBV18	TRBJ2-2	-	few	TGTGCCAGCTCACACGGGGCCGGGGAGCTGTTTTTT	CASSHGAGELFF
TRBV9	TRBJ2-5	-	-	TGTGCCAGCAGCGTAGTGGAGGAGGGGCAAGAGACCCAGTACTTC	CASSVVEEGQETQYF
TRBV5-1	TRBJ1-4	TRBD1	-	TGCGCCAGCAGCTTGGCCGACAGGGCGAATGAAAAACTGTTTTTT	CASSLADRANEKLFF
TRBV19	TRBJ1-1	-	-	TGTGCCAGTAGTATAGGAGGGTACACTGAAGCTTTCTTT	CASSIGGYTEAFF